This entry concerns a single TCR beta chain. Its specificity is unknown. The junction does not match germline at one end; this may be a read error. The data were taken from a study of cytomegalovirus exposure and HLA in healthy donors. General study findings and limits: Cytomegalovirus-associated TCR beta chains were listed, numbering some 170. Generally TCR sequences proved uncommon, though certain public TCRs appeared in numerous donors.

Use of 60 Vbeta and 13 Jbeta primers characterized the PCR. TCRdb's copy holds only in-frame clones and misses some; the assay was immunoSEQ multiplex PCR. The sample lists roughly 77,000 clones; about two thirds were seen once. This CDR3 comprises 14 residues. Per germline, CDR1 SSHAT and CDR2 FNYEAQ (reference sequence). This TCR came from a woman aged 50 to 60 in good health and CMV-seropositive. The chain is built from TRBV7-7 and TRBJ2-3, with D possibly matching TRBD1 (5 bases). Sequenced input: PBMCs. The CDR3 protein is CASSLGRSEDTQYF. For the CDR3, the DNA is TGTGCTAGCAGCTTGGGGCGCTCGGAGGATACGCAGTATTTT.